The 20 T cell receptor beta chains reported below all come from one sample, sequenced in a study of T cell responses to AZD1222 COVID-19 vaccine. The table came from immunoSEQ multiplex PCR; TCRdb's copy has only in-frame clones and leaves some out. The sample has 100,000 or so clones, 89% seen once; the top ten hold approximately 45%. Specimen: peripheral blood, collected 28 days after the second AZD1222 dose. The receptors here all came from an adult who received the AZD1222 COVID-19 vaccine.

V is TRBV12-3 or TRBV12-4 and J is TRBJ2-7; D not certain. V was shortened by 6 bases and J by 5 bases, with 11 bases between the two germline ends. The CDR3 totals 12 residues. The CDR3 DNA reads TGTGCCAGCAGCCCCCAAACAGACGAGCAGTACTTC. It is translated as CASSPQTDEQYF.

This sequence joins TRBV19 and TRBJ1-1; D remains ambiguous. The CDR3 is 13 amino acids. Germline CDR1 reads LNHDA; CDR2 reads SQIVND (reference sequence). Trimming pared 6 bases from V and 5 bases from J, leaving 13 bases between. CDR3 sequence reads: CASSPAGWTEAFF. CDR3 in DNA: TGTGCCAGTAGCCCCGCGGGTTGGACTGAAGCTTTCTTT. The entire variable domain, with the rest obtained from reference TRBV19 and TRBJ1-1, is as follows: DGGITQSPKYLFRKEGQNVTLSCEQNLNHDAMYWYRQDPGQGLRLIYYSQIVNDFQKGDIAEGYSVSREKKESFPLTVTSAQKNPTAFYLCASSPAGWTEAFFGQGTRLTVV.

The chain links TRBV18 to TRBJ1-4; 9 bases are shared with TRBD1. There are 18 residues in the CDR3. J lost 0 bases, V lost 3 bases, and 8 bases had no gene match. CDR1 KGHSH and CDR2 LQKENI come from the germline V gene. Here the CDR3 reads CASSPRTGEEATNEKLFF. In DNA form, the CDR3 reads TGTGCCAGCTCACCGAGGACAGGGGAGGAGGCAACTAATGAAAAACTGTTTTTT. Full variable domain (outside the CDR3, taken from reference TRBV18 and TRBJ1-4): NAGVMQNPRHLVRRRGQEARLRCSPMKGHSHVYWYRQLPEEGLKFMVYLQKENIIDESGMPKERFSAEFPKEGPSILRIQQVVRGDSAAYFCASSPRTGEEATNEKLFFGSGTQLSVL.

The CDR3 loop is CASSHPGQYYNEQFF. As DNA, the CDR3 is TGTGCCAGCAGTCACCCGGGACAGTACTACAATGAGCAGTTCTTC. The gene calls are TRBV27 and TRBJ2-1, with TRBD1 identical over 7 bases. The V segment lost 5 bases and the J segment 3 bases; nucleotides outside the gene matches: 7. This CDR3 has 15 amino acids. CDR1 is MNHEY and CDR2 is SMNVEV in the germline V gene (reference sequence).

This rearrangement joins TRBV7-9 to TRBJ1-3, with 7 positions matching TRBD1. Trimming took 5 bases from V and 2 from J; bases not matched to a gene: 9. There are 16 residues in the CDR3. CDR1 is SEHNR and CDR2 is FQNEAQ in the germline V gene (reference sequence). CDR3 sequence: CASSLQGKAAGNTIYF. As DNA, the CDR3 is TGTGCCAGCAGCCTACAGGGGAAGGCGGCTGGAAACACCATATATTTT.

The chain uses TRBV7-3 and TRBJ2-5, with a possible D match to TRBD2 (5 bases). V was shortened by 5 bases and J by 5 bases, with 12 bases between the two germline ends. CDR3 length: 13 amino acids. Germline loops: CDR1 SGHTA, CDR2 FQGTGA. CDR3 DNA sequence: TGTGCCAGCAGCAGGTGGACTCTCGAGACCCAGTACTTC. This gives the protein CASSRWTLETQYF.

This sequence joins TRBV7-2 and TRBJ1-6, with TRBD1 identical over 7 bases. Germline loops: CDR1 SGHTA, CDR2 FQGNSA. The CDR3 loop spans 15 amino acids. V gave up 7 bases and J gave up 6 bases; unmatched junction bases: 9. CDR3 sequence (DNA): TGTGCCAGCACCCGACGAGAGGGGGCTAATTCACCCCTCCACTTT. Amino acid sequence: CASTRREGANSPLHF. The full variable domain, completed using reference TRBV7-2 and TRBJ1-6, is GAGVSQSPSNKVTEKGKDVELRCDPISGHTALYWYRQSLGQGLEFLIYFQGNSAPDKSGLPSDRFSAERTGGSVSTLTIQRTQQEDSAVYLCASTRREGANSPLHFGNGTRLTVT.

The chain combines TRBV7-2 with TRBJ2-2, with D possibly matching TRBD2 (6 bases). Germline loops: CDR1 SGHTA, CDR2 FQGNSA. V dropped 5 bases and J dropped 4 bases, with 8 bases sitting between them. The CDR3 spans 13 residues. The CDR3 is CASSPRGTGELFF. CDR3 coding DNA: TGTGCCAGCAGCCCGCGGGGCACCGGGGAGCTGTTTTTT.

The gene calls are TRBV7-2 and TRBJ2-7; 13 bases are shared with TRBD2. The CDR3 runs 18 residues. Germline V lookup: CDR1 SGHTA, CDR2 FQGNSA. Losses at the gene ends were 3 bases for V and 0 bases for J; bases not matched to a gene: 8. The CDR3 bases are TGTGCCAGCAGCTTCGGGACTAGCGGGGTAGAAAGCTCCTACGAGCAGTACTTC. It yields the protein CASSFGTSGVESSYEQYF.

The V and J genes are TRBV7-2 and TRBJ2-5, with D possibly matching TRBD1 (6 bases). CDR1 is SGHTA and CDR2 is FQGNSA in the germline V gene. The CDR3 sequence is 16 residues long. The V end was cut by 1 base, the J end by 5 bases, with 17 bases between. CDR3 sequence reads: CASSLVRGPRGETQYF. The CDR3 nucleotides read TGTGCCAGCAGCTTAGTTCGCGGCCCTAGGGGGGAGACCCAGTACTTC.

CDR3 coding DNA: TGTGCCTGCCCGATTGCTGTCGGGGCCAACGTCCTGACTTTC. This gives the protein CACPIAVGANVLTF. This rearrangement joins TRBV30 to TRBJ2-6; D is ambiguous. The CDR3 is 14 amino acids. V shed 6 bases and J shed 4 bases, with 13 bases lying between them. Germline assignment: CDR1 GTSNPN and CDR2 SVGIG (reference sequence).

CDR3 region: CASSLDHEQFF. The CDR3, as DNA: TGTGCCAGCAGCTTGGACCATGAGCAGTTCTTC. The chain has TRBV5-4 and TRBJ2-1; D not certain. Germline V gene sequence: CDR1 SGHNT, CDR2 YYREEE (reference sequence). Trimming shortened V by 0 bases and J by 8 bases, and 3 bases separated the two germline ends. This CDR3 spans 11 amino acids.

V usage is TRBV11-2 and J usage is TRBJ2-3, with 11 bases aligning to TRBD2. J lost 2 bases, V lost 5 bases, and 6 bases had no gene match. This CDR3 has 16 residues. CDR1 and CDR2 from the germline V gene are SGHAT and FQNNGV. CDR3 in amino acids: CASSRLAGGLTDTQYF. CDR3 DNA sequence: TGTGCCAGCAGCCGTCTAGCGGGGGGACTCACAGATACGCAGTATTTT.

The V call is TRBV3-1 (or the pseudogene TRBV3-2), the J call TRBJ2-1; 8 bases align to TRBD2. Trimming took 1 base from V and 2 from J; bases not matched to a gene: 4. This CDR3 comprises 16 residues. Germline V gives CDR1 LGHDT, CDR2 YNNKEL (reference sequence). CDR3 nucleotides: TGTGCCAGCAGCCAAGGTACTAGCGGAACCTACAATGAGCAGTTCTTC. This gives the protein CASSQGTSGTYNEQFF.

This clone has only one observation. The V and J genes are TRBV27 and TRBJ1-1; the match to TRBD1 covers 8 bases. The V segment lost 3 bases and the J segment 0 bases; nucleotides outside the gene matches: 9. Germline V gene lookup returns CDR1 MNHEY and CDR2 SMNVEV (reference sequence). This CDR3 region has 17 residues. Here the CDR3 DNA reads TGTGCCAGCAGTTTCCGGGGCAGGGGGCCAATGAACACTGAAGCTTTCTTT. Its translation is CASSFRGRGPMNTEAFF.

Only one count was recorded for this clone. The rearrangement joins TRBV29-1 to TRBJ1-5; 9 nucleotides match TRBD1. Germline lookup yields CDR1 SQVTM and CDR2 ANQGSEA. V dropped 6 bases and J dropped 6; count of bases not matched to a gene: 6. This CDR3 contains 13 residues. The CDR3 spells CSVFTGGGQPQHF. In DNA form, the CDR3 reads TGCAGCGTGTTCACAGGGGGCGGTCAGCCCCAGCATTTT.

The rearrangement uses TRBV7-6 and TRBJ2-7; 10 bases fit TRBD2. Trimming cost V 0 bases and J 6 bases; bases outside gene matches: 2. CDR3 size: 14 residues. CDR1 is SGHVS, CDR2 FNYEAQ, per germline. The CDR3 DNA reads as TGTGCCAGCAGCTTAGCTAGCGGGAGGAGCGAGCAGTACTTC. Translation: CASSLASGRSEQYF. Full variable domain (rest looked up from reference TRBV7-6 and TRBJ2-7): GAGVSQSPRYKVTKRGQDVALRCDPISGHVSLYWYRQALGQGPEFLTYFNYEAQQDKSGLPNDRFSAERPEGSISTLTIQRTEQRDSAMYRCASSLASGRSEQYFGPGTRLTVT.

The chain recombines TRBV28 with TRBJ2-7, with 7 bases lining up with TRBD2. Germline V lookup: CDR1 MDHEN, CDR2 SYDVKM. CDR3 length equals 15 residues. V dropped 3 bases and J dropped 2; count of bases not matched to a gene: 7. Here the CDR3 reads CASSFPLGGAYEQYF. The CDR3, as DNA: TGTGCCAGCAGTTTCCCCCTGGGGGGGGCCTACGAGCAGTACTTC.

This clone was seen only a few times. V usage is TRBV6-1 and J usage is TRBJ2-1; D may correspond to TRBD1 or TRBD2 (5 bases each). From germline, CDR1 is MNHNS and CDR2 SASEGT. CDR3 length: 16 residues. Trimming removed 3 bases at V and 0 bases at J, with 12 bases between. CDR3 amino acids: CASSDRKGSSYNEQFF. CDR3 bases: TGTGCCAGCAGTGATCGCAAGGGGAGCTCCTACAATGAGCAGTTCTTC.

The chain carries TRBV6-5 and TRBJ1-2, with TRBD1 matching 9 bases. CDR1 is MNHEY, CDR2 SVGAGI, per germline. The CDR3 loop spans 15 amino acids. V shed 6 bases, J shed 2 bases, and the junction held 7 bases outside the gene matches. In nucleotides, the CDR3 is TGTGCCAGCAGCCGAGCACAGGGGGCGAACTATGGCTACACCTTC. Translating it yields CASSRAQGANYGYTF.